Only one count was recorded for the clone carrying this T cell receptor beta chain. TCRdb reprocessed the RT-PCR reads via MiXCR and lists one record per CDR3 protein. The sample lists 30,000 to 40,000 distinct CDR3 sequences, about 63% occurring once. This specimen belongs to a study of yellow fever vaccine responses in identical twins. The material was T cells from blood (PBMCs), unsorted or a sorted subset (not recorded which), obtained before or after yellow fever vaccination (not recorded which). This receptor was obtained from a woman between 18 and 29 years old who received the yellow fever vaccine.

The chain's CDR3 is CASSEEQGPYEQYV. The CDR3 DNA is TGCGCCAGCAGTGAGGAACAGGGGCCCTACGAGCAGTACGTC. The chain is built from TRBV10-2 and TRBJ2-7, with 7 bases aligning to TRBD1. The CDR3 totals 14 residues. Germline V lookup: CDR1 WSHSY, CDR2 SAAADI. The V gene end was trimmed by 2 bases and the J gene end by 2 bases; junction bases not matched to a gene: 3.